The text below deals with one TCR beta chain. Its antigen is as yet unknown. The genes and germline here are from mouse. The read ends 1 residue early relative to the CDR3; the germline J gene fills the gap. Germline CDR1 SGHDT, CDR2 FRDEAV. The CDR3 runs to 15 residues. The V and J ends lost 1 base and 0 bases respectively, with 7 bases between them. This entry belongs to a study of tissue T cells after allogeneic stem cell transplantation. Notes on the study in general: Some tissue clones might be persisting host cells; their alloreactivity or antigen specificity was not determined. Sampling depth was limited, and the cohort was small and clinically varied. Shared clones across patients were few; motif clustering revealed tissue-specific shared signatures. Blood and spleen captured only part of the tissue TCR repertoire.

Only in-frame clones appear in the TCRdb table, and some are missing; sequencing was by immunoSEQ multiplex PCR. The profile shows some 47,000 clones, 73% of them singletons. The material sequenced was sorted cells pooled from one or two spleens. This sequence was found in a pool of C57BL/6 mice in good health. The chain joins TRBV14 to TRBJ1-4, with unresolved D. This chain's CDR3 is CASSFRQLSNERLFF. Partial CDR3 DNA: TGTGCCAGCAGTTTCAGGCAGCTTTCCAACGAAAGATTATTT.